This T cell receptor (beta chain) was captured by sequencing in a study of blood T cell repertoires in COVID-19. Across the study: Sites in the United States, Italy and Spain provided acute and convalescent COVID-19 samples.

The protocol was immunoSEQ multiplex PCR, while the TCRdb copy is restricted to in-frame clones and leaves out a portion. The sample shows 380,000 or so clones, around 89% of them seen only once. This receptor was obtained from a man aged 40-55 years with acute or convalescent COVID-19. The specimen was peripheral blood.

The CDR3 is CASSFEGSGANVLTF. The CDR3 DNA reads TGTGCCAGCAGTTTTGAGGGCTCTGGGGCCAACGTCCTGACTTTC. The rearrangement joins TRBV28 to TRBJ2-6; TRBD2 is a possible D gene (5 bases). Germline CDR1 is MDHEN and CDR2 is SYDVKM. V was shortened by 3 bases and J by 0 bases, with 6 bases between the two germline ends. The CDR3 covers 15 residues. The variable domain in full, with the rest retrieved from reference TRBV28 and TRBJ2-6, is DVKVTQSSRYLVKRTGEKVFLECVQDMDHENMFWYRQDPGLGLRLIYFSYDVKMKEKGDIPEGYSVSREKKERFSLILESASTNQTSMYLCASSFEGSGANVLTFGAGSRLTVL.